This T cell receptor beta chain was retrieved from a study of cytomegalovirus exposure and HLA in healthy donors. Findings and limits, study-wide: Most TCR sequences were rare, but some public TCRs occurred in many donors.

The CDR3 sequence is 15 residues long. The germline V gene encodes CDR1 MGHDK and CDR2 SYGVNS. Trimming removed 2 bases at V and 6 bases at J, with 17 bases between. PCR was performed using 60 Vbeta and 13 Jbeta primers. Clones were sequenced by immunoSEQ multiplex PCR, and TCRdb holds only the in-frame ones, with some missing. Here the sample spans some 130,000 clones, roughly three quarters being singletons. Notes on this clone: Its antigen is not known.

Sequencing was carried out using PBMCs. The TCR was taken from a man aged 30 to 45 in good health and CMV-seronegative. The gene calls are TRBV25-1 and TRBJ2-7, with D perhaps matching TRBD1 (6 bases). This CDR3 is CASSEPTGHGFEQYF. The CDR3 bases are TGTGCCAGCAGTGAACCGACGGGACACGGGTTCGAGCAGTACTTC.